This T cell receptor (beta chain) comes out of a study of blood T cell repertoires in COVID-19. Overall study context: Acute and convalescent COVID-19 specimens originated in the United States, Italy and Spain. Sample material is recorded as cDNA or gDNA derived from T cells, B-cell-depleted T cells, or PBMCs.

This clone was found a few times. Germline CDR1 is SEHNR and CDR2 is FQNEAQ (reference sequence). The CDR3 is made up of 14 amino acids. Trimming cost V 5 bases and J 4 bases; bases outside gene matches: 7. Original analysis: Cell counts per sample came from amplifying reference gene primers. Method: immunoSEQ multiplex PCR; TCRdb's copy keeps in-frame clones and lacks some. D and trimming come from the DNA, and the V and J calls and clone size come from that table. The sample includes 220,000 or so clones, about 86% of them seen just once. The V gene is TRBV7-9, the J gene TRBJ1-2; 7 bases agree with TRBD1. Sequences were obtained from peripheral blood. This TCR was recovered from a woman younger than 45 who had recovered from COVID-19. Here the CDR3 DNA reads TGTGCCAGCAGCCGAGGACAGGCGAGCTATGGCTACACCTTC. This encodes CASSRGQASYGYTF.